These 8 T cell receptor beta chains share one sample of origin, sequenced in a study of Ad26.COV2.S vaccination and SARS-CoV-2 variants. TCRdb's copy holds only in-frame clones and misses some; the assay was immunoSEQ multiplex PCR. The sample lists 350,000 to 450,000 clones; about 91% were seen once. The specimen comprised peripheral blood, sampled after recovery from COVID-19. These receptors all come from a human donor who had recovered from COVID-19.

V is TRBV19 and J is TRBJ1-1, with TRBD1 identical over 12 bases. The CDR3 has 15 residues. Germline loops: CDR1 LNHDA, CDR2 SQIVND (reference sequence). V gave up 10 bases and J gave up 5 bases; unmatched junction bases: 11. The CDR3 loop reads CATNRDRGRRTEAFF. The CDR3 DNA is TGTGCCACCAACCGGGACAGGGGGCGGCGGACTGAAGCTTTCTTT.

This chain uses TRBV2 with TRBJ2-5; possible D gene TRBD2, 5 bases. There are 12 residues in the CDR3. Looked up from germline, CDR1 is SNHLY and CDR2 is FYNNEI. Deletions cut 7 bases from V and 2 bases from J, with 8 bases between. The CDR3 spells CASTWRQETQYF. CDR3 DNA: TGTGCCAGCACCTGGAGGCAAGAGACCCAGTACTTC.

The V gene is TRBV6-1, the J gene TRBJ1-1, with a weak D call TRBD1 (5 bases). CDR1 MNHNS and CDR2 SASEGT come from the germline V gene. The CDR3 runs to 13 residues. V shed 3 bases and J shed 10 bases, with 15 bases lying between them. The CDR3 reads CASSDGGAVRAFF. The CDR3 nucleotides read TGTGCCAGCAGTGACGGTGGGGCGGTTCGAGCTTTCTTT.

This chain connects TRBV20-1 to TRBJ1-1; no clear D. V lost 6 bases and J lost 10, with 12 bases in between. This CDR3 is 10 amino acids long. Germline-derived CDR1 and CDR2 are DFQATT and SNEGSKA (reference sequence). DNA for the CDR3: TGCAGTGCCATGCGCGTGGCAGCTTTCTTT. As protein: CSAMRVAAFF.

This rearrangement joins TRBV7-3 to TRBJ2-2; no firm D call. V was shortened by 4 bases and J by 1 base, with 4 bases between the two germline ends. This CDR3 has 13 amino acids. Germline CDR1 is SGHTA and CDR2 is FQGTGA. The CDR3 spells CASSSVNTGELFF. The CDR3 coding sequence is TGTGCCAGCAGCTCCGTGAACACCGGGGAGCTGTTTTTT. Variable domain in full (rest from reference TRBV7-3 and TRBJ2-2): GAGVSQTPSNKVTEKGKYVELRCDPISGHTALYWYRQSLGQGPEFLIYFQGTGAADDSGLPNDRFFAVRPEGSVSTLKIQRTERGDSAVYLCASSSVNTGELFFGEGSRLTVL.

The genes are TRBV3-1 (or the pseudogene TRBV3-2) and TRBJ2-5; possible D gene TRBD2, 6 bases. This CDR3 region has 12 residues. Trimming cost V 4 bases and J 9 bases, with 12 bases left between them. Germline V lookup: CDR1 LGHDT, CDR2 YNNKEL (reference sequence). CDR3 nucleotide sequence: TGTGCCAGCAGCCCCGGCCGGAGGGCCCAGTACTTC. It codes for CASSPGRRAQYF.

The chain carries TRBV3-1 (or the pseudogene TRBV3-2) and TRBJ2-5; maybe TRBD1 (5 bases). V was clipped by 0 bases and J by 13 bases, with 15 bases between them. Germline loops: CDR1 LGHDT, CDR2 YNNKEL (reference sequence). CDR3 length equals 13 residues. The CDR3: CASSQEDSALLYF. Written as DNA, the CDR3 is TGTGCCAGCAGCCAAGAAGACAGCGCCTTACTGTACTTC.

The rearrangement links TRBV20-1 to TRBJ1-1; D not resolved. This CDR3 contains 11 residues. V was pared by 1 base and J by 5 bases, with 5 bases between. CDR1 is DFQATT and CDR2 is SNEGSKA in the germline V gene (reference sequence). In DNA, the CDR3 is TGCAGTGCTAGAGGACGAACTGAAGCTTTCTTT. Translation gives CSARGRTEAFF.